The 18 T cell receptor beta chains below come from one sample, sequenced in a study of control samples from healthy donors and cancer patients. The protocol was immunoSEQ multiplex PCR, while the TCRdb copy is restricted to in-frame clones and leaves out a portion. Of more than 85,000 clones detected, 88% appear once; the ten largest clones hold less than 4%. The sequenced sample was PBMCs. Source of these receptors: a woman aged 60-75 years with lung cancer.

Concerning this clone itself: Other DNA sequences in this sample translate to the same CDR3. This sequence joins TRBV24-1 and TRBJ2-5, with D uncertain. Trimming removed 3 bases at V and 5 bases at J, with 3 bases between. Germline CDR1 is KGHDR and CDR2 is SFDVKD. This CDR3 contains 11 residues. CDR3 DNA: TGTGCCACCAGTGATAGGGAGACCCAGTACTTC. Its protein is CATSDRETQYF.

V gene TRBV28 combines with J gene TRBJ1-5; 7 bases map to TRBD1. Germline CDR1 and CDR2: MDHEN and SYDVKM. CDR3 length: 15 amino acids. Trimming cost V 3 bases and J 9 bases; bases outside gene matches: 11. CDR3 sequence: CASSLSDRVTGPQHF. CDR3 DNA sequence: TGTGCCAGCAGTTTGAGTGACAGGGTGACAGGGCCCCAGCATTTT.

The chain carries TRBV6-1 and TRBJ1-5; perhaps TRBD1 as D (6 bases). CDR1 is MNHNS and CDR2 is SASEGT in the germline V gene. The CDR3 spans 20 residues. Trimming cost V 7 bases and J 1 base, with 29 bases left between them. The CDR3 sequence is CASNDELTGVIVWSNQPQHF. For the CDR3, the DNA is TGTGCCAGCAATGACGAGTTGACAGGTGTCATAGTATGGAGCAATCAGCCCCAGCATTTT.

This clone was seen just once. The chain recombines TRBV11-2 with TRBJ1-2; 8 nucleotides agree with TRBD1. This CDR3 has 13 amino acids. V was clipped by 7 bases and J by 6 bases; unmatched bases: 7. Germline CDR1 and CDR2: SGHAT and FQNNGV. CDR3 loop: CASTPSGGDGYTF. In DNA, the CDR3 is TGTGCCAGCACTCCTTCAGGGGGCGATGGCTACACCTTC.

The V call is TRBV18, the J call TRBJ1-2, with D maybe TRBD1 (6 bases). CDR3 size: 14 residues. The V gene's germline CDR1 is KGHSH and CDR2 LQKENI. Trimming stripped 1 base from V and 4 bases from J, with 10 bases between. For the CDR3, the DNA is TGTGCCAGCTCACCACAGGACAGCAGCTATGGCTACACCTTC. Amino acids: CASSPQDSSYGYTF.

This chain uses TRBV14 with TRBJ2-1, with TRBD2 matching over 9 bases. The V and J ends lost 1 base and 7 bases, in that order; junction bases with no gene match: 14. CDR3 size: 18 residues. Germline V CDR1 and CDR2: SGHDN, FVKESK. The CDR3 region has the DNA TGTGCCAGCAGCCAAGCCTTATCCGCGGGAGGGCCAGGTAATGAGCAGTTCTTC. Its translation is CASSQALSAGGPGNEQFF.

CDR3 DNA: TGTGCCAGCAGTGAACTCACGGGGTCGGGGAACACTGAAGCTTTCTTT. Protein sequence: CASSELTGSGNTEAFF. The chain combines TRBV25-1 with TRBJ1-1, with D unclear. Trimming took off 2 bases at V and 1 base at J, with 14 bases between the two ends. The CDR3 length is 16 residues. Per the germline V gene, CDR1 is MGHDK and CDR2 is SYGVNS.

The V call is TRBV30, the J call TRBJ1-1; D not certain. The length of the CDR3 is 15 residues. The germline CDR1 and CDR2 sequences are GTSNPN and SVGIG (reference sequence). With 1 base removed from V and 1 base from J, the gap between germline ends came to 13 bases. DNA of the CDR3: TGTGCCTGGAGTGGAGGACCCGCGGCGAACACTGAAGCTTTCTTT. Translation gives CAWSGGPAANTEAFF.

V is TRBV7-2 and J is TRBJ1-1; no definite D call. This CDR3 spans 14 amino acids. Trimming cost V 0 bases and J 0 bases, with 5 bases left between them. Germline CDR1 and CDR2: SGHTA and FQGNSA. The CDR3: CASSLAILNTEAFF. The CDR3 DNA follows: TGTGCCAGCAGCTTAGCAATTTTGAACACTGAAGCTTTCTTT. The whole variable domain, filled in from reference TRBV7-2 and TRBJ1-1, reads GAGVSQSPSNKVTEKGKDVELRCDPISGHTALYWYRQSLGQGLEFLIYFQGNSAPDKSGLPSDRFSAERTGGSVSTLTIQRTQQEDSAVYLCASSLAILNTEAFFGQGTRLTVV.

V is TRBV5-1 and J is TRBJ1-2; weak D call: TRBD1 (6 bases). Germline CDR1 reads SGHRS; CDR2 reads YFSETQ. The CDR3 runs 15 residues. Between the trimmed V and J ends, which lost 6 bases and 2 bases, there was a span of 17 bases. CDR3 coding DNA: TGCGCCAGCACCCCGGATGGACAGCACAACTATGGCTACACCTTC. Its translation: CASTPDGQHNYGYTF.

The chain uses TRBV9 and TRBJ1-2; TRBD1 matches 7 bases. The CDR3 runs 14 residues. Looked up from germline, CDR1 is SGDLS and CDR2 is YYNGEE. With 2 bases clipped from V and 5 bases from J, the junction kept 6 bases outside the gene matches. CDR3 loop: CASSVRQGGYGYTF. CDR3 coding DNA: TGTGCCAGCAGCGTTAGACAGGGTGGGTATGGCTACACCTTC.

V usage is TRBV6-6 and J usage is TRBJ1-3; D is perhaps TRBD1 (5 bases). This CDR3 is 14 amino acids long. V lost 2 bases and J lost 0, with 5 bases in between. Germline V gene lookup returns CDR1 MNHNY and CDR2 SVGAGI (reference sequence). In DNA form, the CDR3 reads TGTGCCAGCAGTTACACAGGCTCTGGAAACACCATATATTTT. The encoded protein is CASSYTGSGNTIYF.

The chain is built from TRBV6-5 and TRBJ2-2; possible D gene TRBD1, 5 bases. The CDR3 length is 14 residues. V lost 2 bases and J lost 4, with 8 bases in between. The V gene's germline CDR1 is MNHEY and CDR2 SVGAGI. CDR3 protein: CASSYMGPTGELFF. In DNA form, the CDR3 reads TGTGCCAGCAGTTACATGGGGCCCACCGGGGAGCTGTTTTTT.

This clone appeared once. This chain links TRBV4-1 with TRBJ2-7; 9 positions agree with TRBD2. Unmatched junction bases numbered 13, after V lost 0 bases and J lost 4 bases. Germline values: CDR1 MGHRA, CDR2 YSYEKL. This CDR3 is 18 amino acids long. The CDR3 DNA sequence: TGCGCCAGCAGCCAAGATCTCATAGTAGCGGGGGACCGTTACGAGCAGTACTTC. Translation gives CASSQDLIVAGDRYEQYF.

The chain joins TRBV19 to TRBJ1-4, with TRBD1 identical over 11 bases. This CDR3 comprises 18 residues. V was pared by 6 bases and J by 3 bases, with 12 bases of the junction left unmatched. Germline lookup yields CDR1 LNHDA and CDR2 SQIVND (reference sequence). DNA of the CDR3: TGTGCCAGTAGCATCCTAGGACAGGGGGCCCTTTCTAATGAAAAACTGTTTTTT. Its protein product is CASSILGQGALSNEKLFF.

This clone turned up a few times. J is TRBJ2-7 and V is TRBV6-5; 7 bases agree with TRBD1. This CDR3 has 16 amino acids. Germline V gene sequence: CDR1 MNHEY, CDR2 SVGAGI. V shed 3 bases, J shed 4 bases, and the junction held 12 bases outside the gene matches. CDR3 nucleotides: TGTGCCAGCAGTTATTCACCCACCGGACAGGCATACGAGCAGTACTTC. Translating gives CASSYSPTGQAYEQYF.

The rearrangement uses TRBV6-5 and TRBJ2-2, with 8 bases fitting TRBD1. This CDR3 comprises 15 residues. V lost 7 bases to trimming and J lost 6 bases; unmatched junction nucleotides: 10. Germline lookup yields CDR1 MNHEY and CDR2 SVGAGI. The CDR3 bases are TGTGCCAGCACCTCCGGACAGGGATCCCCCGGGGAGCTGTTTTTT. It is translated as CASTSGQGSPGELFF.

V usage is TRBV6-5 and J usage is TRBJ1-2; TRBD1 is a possible D gene (5 bases). Germline V gives CDR1 MNHEY, CDR2 SVGAGI. The CDR3 sequence is 14 residues long. Trimming removed 0 bases at V and 4 bases at J, with 9 bases between. CDR3 nucleotides: TGTGCCAGCAGTTACTCGGAGGGGTTCTATGGCTACACCTTC. Translation gives CASSYSEGFYGYTF.